A selection of T cell receptor beta chains follows, all from one sample in a study of blood T cell repertoires in COVID-19. Generated by immunoSEQ multiplex PCR, the TCRdb table keeps only in-frame clones and is missing some. The sample gives a few hundred thousand clones, about 90% of which show up once; 2.1% is in the top ten. Sequenced: peripheral blood. Receptors originate from a woman between 55 and 75 years old with COVID-19, enrolled during active disease. CDR3s include the opening cysteine and the closing phenylalanine or tryptophan. The D gene is left open where the match is weak. Rows may omit the clone size; those that give it use once, few, many or a size class.

abundance,d_gene,j_gene,v_gene,CDR3nt,CDR3aa
.,TRBD1,TRBJ2-3,TRBV5-1,TGCGCCAGCAGCGTGACAGGGTATTCGTACACAGATACGCAGTATTTT,CASSVTGYSYTDTQYF
.,.,TRBJ1-3,TRBV10-1,TGCGCCAGCAGTGAGTCGGTCAGAAAGAACGGAAACACCATATATTTT,CASSESVRKNGNTIYF
.,.,TRBJ2-7,TRBV24-1,TGTGCCGGGGACACCCGACACTACGAGCAGTACTTC,CAGDTRHYEQYF
.,.,TRBJ1-2,TRBV4-3,TGCGCCAGCAGCCAAGATTATACTACTCATAACTATGGCTACACCTTC,CASSQDYTTHNYGYTF
.,TRBD2,TRBJ2-1,TRBV4-2,TGTGCCAGCAGCCAAGGCTCGAGCGGGGGGGCCGTTGGCAATGAGCAGTTCTTC,CASSQGSSGGAVGNEQFF
.,.,TRBJ2-5,TRBV18,TGTGCCAGCTCGGGGACCGCCCCCCGGGGGGAGACCCAGTACTTC,CASSGTAPRGETQYF
.,.,TRBJ1-6,TRBV6-5,TGTGCCAGCAGTTCCGTCCGTTCACCCCTCCACTTT,CASSSVRSPLHF
once,TRBD1,TRBJ1-3,TRBV4-2,TGTGCCAGCAGCCCCGGGACAGCTGGAAACACCATATATTTT,CASSPGTAGNTIYF
.,.,TRBJ2-7,TRBV7-2,TGTGCCAGCAGCTTAACAGGGAGCTCCTACGAGCAGTACTTC,CASSLTGSSYEQYF
.,TRBD1,TRBJ2-1,TRBV6-5,TGTGCCAGCAATGTCCCGGGACAGCCTTACAATGAGCAGTTCTTC,CASNVPGQPYNEQFF
once,.,TRBJ2-5,TRBV19,TGTGCCAGTAGTACCGCTGGAGGCGACCGGGAGACCCAGTACTTC,CASSTAGGDRETQYF
.,.,TRBJ1-6,TRBV6-6,TGTGCCAGCAGTTACAACTCCCTTAATTCACCCCTCCACTTT,CASSYNSLNSPLHF